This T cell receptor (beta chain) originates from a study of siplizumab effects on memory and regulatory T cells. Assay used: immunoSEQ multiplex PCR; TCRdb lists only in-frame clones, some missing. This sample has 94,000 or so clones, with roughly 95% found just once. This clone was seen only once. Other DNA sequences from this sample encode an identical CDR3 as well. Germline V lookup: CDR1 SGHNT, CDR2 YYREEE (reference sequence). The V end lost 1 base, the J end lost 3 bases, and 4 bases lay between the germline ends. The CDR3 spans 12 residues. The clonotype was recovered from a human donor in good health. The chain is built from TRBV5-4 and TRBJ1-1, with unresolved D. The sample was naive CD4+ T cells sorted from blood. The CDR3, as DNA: TGTGCCAGCAGCTTGTTGGACACTGAAGCTTTCTTT. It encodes CASSLLDTEAFF. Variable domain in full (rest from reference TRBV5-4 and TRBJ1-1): ETGVTQSPTHLIKTRGQQVTLRCSSQSGHNTVSWYQQALGQGPQFIFQYYREEENGRGNFPPRFSGLQFPNYSSELNVNALELDDSALYLCASSLLDTEAFFGQGTRLTVV.